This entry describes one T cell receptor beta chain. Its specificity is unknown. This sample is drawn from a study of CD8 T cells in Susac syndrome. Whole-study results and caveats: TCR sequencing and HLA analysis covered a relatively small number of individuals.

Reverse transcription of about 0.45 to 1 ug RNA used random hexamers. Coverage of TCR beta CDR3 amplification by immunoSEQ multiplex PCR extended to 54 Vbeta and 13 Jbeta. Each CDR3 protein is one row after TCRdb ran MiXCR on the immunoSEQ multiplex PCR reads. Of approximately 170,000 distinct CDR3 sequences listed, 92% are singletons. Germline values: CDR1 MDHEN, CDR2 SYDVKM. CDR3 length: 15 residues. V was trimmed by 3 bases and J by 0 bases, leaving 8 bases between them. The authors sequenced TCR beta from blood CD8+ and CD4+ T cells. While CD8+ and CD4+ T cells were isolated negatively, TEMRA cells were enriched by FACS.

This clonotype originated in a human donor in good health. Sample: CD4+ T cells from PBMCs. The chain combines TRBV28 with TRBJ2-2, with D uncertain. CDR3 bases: TGTGCCAGCAGTTTGACAAACGCGAACACCGGGGAGCTGTTTTTT. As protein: CASSLTNANTGELFF. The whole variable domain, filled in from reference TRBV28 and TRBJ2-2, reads DVKVTQSSRYLVKRTGEKVFLECVQDMDHENMFWYRQDPGLGLRLIYFSYDVKMKEKGDIPEGYSVSREKKERFSLILESASTNQTSMYLCASSLTNANTGELFFGEGSRLTVL.